This T cell receptor (beta chain) was sequenced during a study of Ad26.COV2.S vaccination and SARS-CoV-2 variants. V was clipped by 2 bases and J by 8 bases, with 12 bases between them. This CDR3 has 13 residues. Germline V lookup: CDR1 MGHRA, CDR2 YSYEKL. As to treatment: 15 to 20 received Ad26.COV2.S at low or high dose, single or two shots; roughly five received placebo; per-sample allocation not given. All samples were drawn on day 63, counting from the first vaccine or placebo injection. Assay: immunoSEQ multiplex PCR; the TCRdb copy retains only in-frame clones and omits some. Altogether some 340,000 clones are present, about 82% being singletons, with the ten largest covering 1.5% to 2.5%.

Source: peripheral blood, taken in a trial of Ad26.COV2.S vaccine versus placebo. The chain has TRBV4-1 and TRBJ1-2, with D unresolved. This TCR was recovered from a person between 18 and 60 years old who received the Ad26.COV2.S COVID-19 vaccine or a placebo. CDR3 nucleotides: TGCGCCAGCAGCCAACCGGGGATAAGGGGCTACACCTTC. Protein product: CASSQPGIRGYTF.